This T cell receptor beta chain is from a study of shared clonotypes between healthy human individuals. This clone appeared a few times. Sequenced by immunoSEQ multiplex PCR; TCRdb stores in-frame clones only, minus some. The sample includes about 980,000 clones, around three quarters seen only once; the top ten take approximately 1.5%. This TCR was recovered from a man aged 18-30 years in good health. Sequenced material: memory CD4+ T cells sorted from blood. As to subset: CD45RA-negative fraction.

The CDR3: CASSLGGAQAFF. The CDR3, as DNA: TGTGCCAGCAGTCTAGGGGGGGCCCAAGCTTTCTTT. J is TRBJ1-1 and V is TRBV6-6; D is perhaps TRBD1 (6 bases). The CDR3 is 12 amino acids. Germline V gene lookup returns CDR1 MNHNY and CDR2 SVGAGI (reference sequence). Trimming cost V 5 bases and J 9 bases, with 13 bases left between them.